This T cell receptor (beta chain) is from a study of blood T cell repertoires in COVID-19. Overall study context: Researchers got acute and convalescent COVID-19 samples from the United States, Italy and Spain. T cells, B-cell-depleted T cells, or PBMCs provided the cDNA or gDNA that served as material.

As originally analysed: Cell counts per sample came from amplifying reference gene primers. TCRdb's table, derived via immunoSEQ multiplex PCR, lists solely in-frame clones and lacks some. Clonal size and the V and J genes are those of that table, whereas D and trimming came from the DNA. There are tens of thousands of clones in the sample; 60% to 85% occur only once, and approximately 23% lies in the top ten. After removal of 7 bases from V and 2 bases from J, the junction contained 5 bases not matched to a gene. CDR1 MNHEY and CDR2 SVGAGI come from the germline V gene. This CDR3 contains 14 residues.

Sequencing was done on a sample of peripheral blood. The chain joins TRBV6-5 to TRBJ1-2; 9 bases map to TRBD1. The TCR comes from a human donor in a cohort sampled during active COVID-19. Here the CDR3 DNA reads TGTGCCAGCAATACCGGGACAGGGAACTATGGCTACACCTTC. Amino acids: CASNTGTGNYGYTF.